These T cell receptor beta chains were read from a single sample in a study of T cells in Graves' hyperthyroidism and ophthalmopathy. TCRdb independently ran MiXCR on the multiplex PCR reads; one entry per CDR3 protein. The sample has around 350,000 distinct CDR3 sequences, under 20% seen once. The sequenced material came from blood. The receptors were gathered from a woman younger than 35 with Graves' hyperthyroidism. Each CDR3 is given with its conserved first and last residue. D genes are given only for firm matches. Part of the rows lack a size; the others show once, few, many or a class for expanded clones.

j_call: TRBJ2-7
v_call: TRBV12-3/TRBV12-4
clone_size: many
d_call: TRBD1
cdr3_aa: CASSRSGTGFYGQYF
cdr3_nt: TGTGCCAGCAGTCGCTCCGGGACAGGGTTTTACGGGCAGTACTTC

j_call: TRBJ2-2
v_call: TRBV24-1
clone_size: few
d_call: .
cdr3_aa: CATRDPTGELFF
cdr3_nt: TGTGCCACCCGGGACCCGACCGGGGAGCTGTTTTTT

j_call: TRBJ2-7
v_call: TRBV12-3/TRBV12-4
clone_size: many
d_call: TRBD2
cdr3_aa: CASRRGLAGGSSYEQYF
cdr3_nt: TGTGCCAGCAGAAGGGGACTAGCGGGGGGAAGCTCCTACGAGCAGTACTTC

j_call: TRBJ1-1
v_call: TRBV12-3/TRBV12-4
clone_size: .
d_call: .
cdr3_aa: CASSLGSDSIKAFF
cdr3_nt: TGTGCCAGCAGTTTAGGCAGTGACTCGATTAAGGCTTTCTTT

j_call: TRBJ1-1
v_call: TRBV28
clone_size: many
d_call: .
cdr3_aa: CANREGWNTEAFF
cdr3_nt: TGTGCCAACAGGGAAGGGTGGAACACTGAAGCTTTCTTT

j_call: TRBJ2-7
v_call: TRBV12-3/TRBV12-4
clone_size: many
d_call: .
cdr3_aa: CATSSGPYEQYF
cdr3_nt: TGTGCCACCTCATCCGGGCCCTACGAGCAGTACTTC

j_call: TRBJ1-1
v_call: TRBV9
clone_size: many
d_call: TRBD1
cdr3_aa: CASSETGGWGEAFF
cdr3_nt: TGTGCCAGCAGCGAGACAGGGGGCTGGGGTGAAGCTTTCTTT

j_call: TRBJ2-7
v_call: TRBV20-1
clone_size: .
d_call: .
cdr3_aa: CSARVSGPYSYEQYF
cdr3_nt: TGCAGTGCTAGGGTATCAGGGCCGTACTCCTACGAGCAGTACTTC

j_call: TRBJ2-2
v_call: TRBV12-5
clone_size: many
d_call: TRBD1
cdr3_aa: CASGLFPSGDRGTGELFF
cdr3_nt: TGTGCTAGTGGTTTGTTCCCATCGGGGGACAGGGGCACCGGGGAGCTGTTTTTT

j_call: TRBJ2-2
v_call: TRBV12-3/TRBV12-4
clone_size: .
d_call: .
cdr3_aa: CARNDRAGGELFF
cdr3_nt: TGTGCCCGCAACGACAGGGCGGGGGGGGAGCTGTTTTTT

j_call: TRBJ2-7
v_call: TRBV12-3/TRBV12-4
clone_size: many
d_call: TRBD2
cdr3_aa: CASSLKRGSSYEQYF
cdr3_nt: TGTGCCAGCAGTTTAAAGCGGGGAAGCTCCTACGAGCAGTACTTC

j_call: TRBJ2-5
v_call: TRBV12-3/TRBV12-4
clone_size: many
d_call: .
cdr3_aa: CASSPRGGETQYF
cdr3_nt: TGTGCCAGCAGTCCCAGGGGGGGGGAGACCCAGTACTTC

j_call: TRBJ1-5
v_call: TRBV20-1
clone_size: .
d_call: .
cdr3_aa: CSAEDMADQPQHF
cdr3_nt: TGCAGTGCAGAGGACATGGCCGATCAGCCTCAGCATTTT

j_call: TRBJ2-5
v_call: TRBV7-8
clone_size: many
d_call: .
cdr3_aa: CASSSLFAGYKTQYF
cdr3_nt: TGTGCCAGCAGCTCATTATTTGCGGGGTACAAGACCCAGTACTTC

j_call: TRBJ2-5
v_call: TRBV3-1
clone_size: .
d_call: TRBD1
cdr3_aa: CASSQEDRGAETQYF
cdr3_nt: TGTGCCAGCAGCCAAGAAGACAGGGGGGCAGAGACCCAGTACTTC

j_call: TRBJ1-1
v_call: TRBV3-1
clone_size: many
d_call: .
cdr3_aa: CASSQDIIGAKNLSF
cdr3_nt: TGTGCCAGCAGCCAAGATATCATCGGAGCCAAAAACCTCTCCTTT

j_call: TRBJ2-7
v_call: TRBV7-8
clone_size: .
d_call: .
cdr3_aa: CASSPTFSHEQYF
cdr3_nt: TGTGCCAGCAGCCCCACATTCTCCCACGAGCAGTACTTC

j_call: TRBJ1-5
v_call: TRBV12-3/TRBV12-4
clone_size: .
d_call: TRBD1
cdr3_aa: CASSLAGQGGQPQHF
cdr3_nt: TGTGCCAGCAGTTTAGCAGGACAGGGCGGTCAGCCCCAGCATTTT

j_call: TRBJ2-7
v_call: TRBV18
clone_size: .
d_call: .
cdr3_aa: CASSANPGTYYEQYF
cdr3_nt: TGTGCCAGCTCAGCAAACCCCGGGACATACTACGAGCAGTACTTC

j_call: TRBJ1-2
v_call: TRBV28
clone_size: many
d_call: .
cdr3_aa: CASNRNYGYTF
cdr3_nt: TGTGCCAGCAACCGGAACTATGGCTACACCTTC

j_call: TRBJ2-6
v_call: TRBV2
clone_size: many
d_call: .
cdr3_aa: CASRPSRTPGANVLTF
cdr3_nt: TGTGCCAGCCGGCCCAGTAGGACCCCTGGGGCCAACGTCCTGACTTTC

j_call: TRBJ1-6
v_call: TRBV27
clone_size: .
d_call: .
cdr3_aa: CASSLTLNSPLHF
cdr3_nt: TGTGCCAGCAGTTTAACTCTTAATTCACCCCTCCACTTT

j_call: TRBJ2-7
v_call: TRBV27
clone_size: many
d_call: TRBD1
cdr3_aa: CASSSSGQGATEQYF
cdr3_nt: TGTGCCAGCAGTTCCTCGGGACAGGGGGCGACCGAGCAGTACTTC

j_call: TRBJ1-1
v_call: TRBV6-4
clone_size: few
d_call: .
cdr3_aa: CASSDGTNTEAFF
cdr3_nt: TGTGCCAGCAGTGACGGGACAAACACTGAAGCTTTCTTT

j_call: TRBJ2-4
v_call: TRBV11-2
clone_size: many
d_call: .
cdr3_aa: CASSLAGAKNIQYF
cdr3_nt: TGTGCCAGCAGCTTAGCGGGAGCCAAAAACATTCAGTACTTC

j_call: TRBJ2-7
v_call: TRBV4-2
clone_size: many
d_call: TRBD2
cdr3_aa: CASSHPGTSSYEQYF
cdr3_nt: TGTGCCAGCAGCCACCCCGGGACTAGCTCCTACGAGCAGTACTTC